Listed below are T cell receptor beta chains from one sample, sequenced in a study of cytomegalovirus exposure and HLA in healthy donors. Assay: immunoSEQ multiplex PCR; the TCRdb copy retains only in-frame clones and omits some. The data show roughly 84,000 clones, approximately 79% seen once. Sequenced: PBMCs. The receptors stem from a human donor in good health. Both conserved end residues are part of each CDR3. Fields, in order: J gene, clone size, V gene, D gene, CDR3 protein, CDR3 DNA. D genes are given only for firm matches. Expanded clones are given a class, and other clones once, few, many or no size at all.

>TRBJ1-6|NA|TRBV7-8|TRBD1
CASSSTGVSPLHF
TGTGCCAGCAGCTCCACAGGGGTATCACCCCTCCACTTT
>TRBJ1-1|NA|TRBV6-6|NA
CASSYGDSDTEAFF
TGTGCCAGCAGTTACGGGGACTCGGACACTGAAGCTTTCTTT
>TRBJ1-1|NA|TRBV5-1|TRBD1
CASSPGQGNTEAFF
TGCGCCAGCAGCCCAGGACAGGGGAACACTGAAGCTTTCTTT
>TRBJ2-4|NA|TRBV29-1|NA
CSAERRGAKNIQYF
TGCAGCGCGGAGCGTAGGGGGGCCAAAAACATTCAGTACTTC
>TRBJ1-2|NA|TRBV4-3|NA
CASSQETALRGYTF
TGCGCCAGCAGCCAAGAAACAGCTCTGCGTGGCTACACCTTC
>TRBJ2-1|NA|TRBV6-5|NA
CASSYSGLAIDEQFF
TGTGCCAGCAGTTACTCAGGCCTAGCGATCGATGAGCAGTTCTTC
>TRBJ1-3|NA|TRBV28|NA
CASSFQNSGNTIYF
TGTGCCAGCAGTTTCCAGAACTCTGGAAACACCATATATTTT
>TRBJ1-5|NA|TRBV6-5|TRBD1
CASSPRDRVSQPQHF
TGTGCCAGCAGCCCACGAGACAGGGTGAGTCAGCCCCAGCATTTT
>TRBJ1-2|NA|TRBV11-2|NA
CASSFQRGTGANYGYTF
TGTGCCAGCAGCTTTCAACGAGGGACTGGAGCTAACTATGGCTACACCTTC
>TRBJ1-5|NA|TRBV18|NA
CASSPKQGRVNQPQHF
TGTGCCAGCTCACCTAAACAGGGTAGGGTGAATCAGCCCCAGCATTTT
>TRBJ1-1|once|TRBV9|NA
CASSPRADTEAFF
TGTGCCAGCAGCCCCCGTGCGGACACTGAAGCTTTCTTT